This TCR beta chain was identified during a study of blood T cell repertoires in COVID-19. Study in general: The origin of the acute and convalescent COVID-19 samples was the United States, Italy and Spain.

The CDR3 runs 19 residues. Germline CDR1 and CDR2: SGHTA and FQGTGA. Trimming took 0 bases from V and 3 from J; bases not matched to a gene: 13. The authors' processing: From reference gene primer amplification, estimates of nucleated cell counts were derived. Some clones are missing from TCRdb's copy, which holds only in-frame ones; the method was immunoSEQ multiplex PCR. The D gene and trimming were derived from the DNA, and the V and J assignments and clone size from that table. This sample has hundreds of thousands of clones, with around nine tenths found just once. The TCR comes from a man aged 55-75 years who had recovered from COVID-19. The chain combines TRBV7-3 with TRBJ2-3, with TRBD1 matching over 9 bases. Sequenced: peripheral blood. The CDR3 protein is CASSLTPGQGWGVTDTQYF. CDR3 DNA: TGTGCCAGCAGCTTAACCCCGGGACAGGGATGGGGGGTGACAGATACGCAGTATTTT. Full variable domain (outside the CDR3, taken from reference TRBV7-3 and TRBJ2-3): GAGVSQTPSNKVTEKGKYVELRCDPISGHTALYWYRQSLGQGPEFLIYFQGTGAADDSGLPNDRFFAVRPEGSVSTLKIQRTERGDSAVYLCASSLTPGQGWGVTDTQYFGPGTRLTVL.